What follows describes a single T cell receptor (beta chain). Its specificity is not known. This entry is derived from a study of cytomegalovirus exposure and HLA in healthy donors. Study context: An earlier analysis found fewer than 140 million unique TCR beta sequences from approximately 190 million T cells. Of the donors genotyped, several hundred in all, 75% to 90% fell in the Caucasian-associated ancestry cluster.

The study ran its PCR with 60 Vbeta and 13 Jbeta primers. Clones were sequenced by immunoSEQ multiplex PCR, and TCRdb holds only the in-frame ones, with some missing. Seen here are more than 140,000 clones, just under 85% observed once, and the top ten hold less than 2%. Germline CDR1 reads SEHNR; CDR2 reads FQNEAQ (reference sequence). V gave up 1 base and J gave up 7 bases, with 10 bases separating them. The CDR3 has 13 residues. General study results and limits: The study recorded 160 or so TCR beta chains that were cytomegalovirus-associated.

This clonotype originated in a middle-aged woman in good health and CMV-seronegative. The rearrangement joins TRBV7-9 to TRBJ1-2; D is unresolved. Material for sequencing was PBMCs. CDR3 residues: CASSLGHGRGYTF. The CDR3 DNA reads TGTGCCAGCAGCTTAGGACACGGCCGTGGCTACACCTTC.